This T cell receptor (beta chain) was identified in a study of sequential checkpoint blockade in melanoma. About the research overall: After both sequences, patients received maintenance nivolumab.

The CDR3 length is 13 residues. V was pared by 6 bases and J by 8 bases, with 6 bases of the junction left unmatched. Germline-derived CDR1 and CDR2 are SGHNT and YYREEE (reference sequence). The treatment was: randomized to nivolumab then ipilimumab (arm A) or the reverse (arm B). Data came from immunoSEQ multiplex PCR; TCRdb stores just in-frame clones and leaves some out. The repertoire includes 10,000 or so clones, roughly three fifths of them detected once, and about 39% sits in the top ten. A few counts support this clone. This rearrangement joins TRBV5-4 to TRBJ2-1, with 9 bases aligning to TRBD2. The source of this sequence is a human donor with melanoma. Sequences were derived from CD8+ T cells sorted from blood (inferred from file names), sampled from a patient given nivolumab and ipilimumab in sequence. The CDR3 reads CASIAGEGDEQFF. CDR3 nucleotides: TGTGCCAGCATAGCGGGAGAGGGCGATGAGCAGTTCTTC.